The 26 T cell receptor beta chains in this list originate from one sample, sequenced in a study of blood T cell repertoires in COVID-19. Libraries were prepared by immunoSEQ multiplex PCR; TCRdb keeps only in-frame clonotypes and omits some of them. Of roughly 130,000 clones in the sample, about 80% were seen once. Sequencing was performed on peripheral blood. These receptors were taken from a woman aged 45 to 65 with acute or convalescent COVID-19.

The V gene is TRBV19, the J gene TRBJ2-3, with 8 bases that match TRBD2. Trimming cost V 3 bases and J 3 bases; bases outside gene matches: 5. Germline assignment: CDR1 LNHDA and CDR2 SQIVND (reference sequence). This CDR3 has 15 residues. DNA of the CDR3: TGTGCCAGTAGTATTATAGCGGGGACTACAGATACGCAGTATTTT. It yields the protein CASSIIAGTTDTQYF.

The V and J genes are TRBV18 and TRBJ2-7; 8 positions agree with TRBD2. V dropped 6 bases and J dropped 1; count of bases not matched to a gene: 5. The CDR3 loop spans 14 amino acids. In germline, CDR1 is KGHSH, CDR2 LQKENI. In nucleotides, the CDR3 is TGTGCCAGCTCCCCCCGGGGGGGGTCCTACGAGCAGTACTTC. Residues: CASSPRGGSYEQYF.

In this sample, this clone turned up once. The gene calls are TRBV2 and TRBJ2-7; 11 nucleotides line up with TRBD2. The CDR3 has 14 amino acids. From germline, CDR1 is SNHLY and CDR2 FYNNEI. V lost 7 bases and J lost 1; bases outside the gene matches: 3. The CDR3 DNA reads as TGTGCCAGCATTCCTAGCGGGGGGTCCTACGAGCAGTACTTC. Translated: CASIPSGGSYEQYF.

The sample holds a few counts of this clone. V usage is TRBV7-8 and J usage is TRBJ1-1; possible D gene TRBD1, 6 bases. The germline V and J ends were trimmed by 6 bases and 2 bases, with 10 bases remaining between them. Germline V gene sequence: CDR1 SGHVS, CDR2 FQNEAQ. The CDR3 covers 13 residues. The CDR3 bases are TGTGCCAGCAGAAAGACAGGAAACACTGAAGCTTTCTTT. Protein: CASRKTGNTEAFF.

The chain uses TRBV5-1 and TRBJ1-4; possibly TRBD1 for D (5 bases). Trimming removed 0 bases from V and 0 bases from J, with 9 bases in between. Germline V gene sequence: CDR1 SGHRS, CDR2 YFSETQ. This CDR3 region has 16 residues. The CDR3 sequence: CASSLALGATNEKLFF. In DNA, the CDR3 is TGCGCCAGCAGCTTGGCTTTAGGGGCAACTAATGAAAAACTGTTTTTT.

The chain combines TRBV6-2 or TRBV6-3 with TRBJ2-6; no definite D call. V gave up 0 bases and J gave up 4 bases, with 22 bases separating them. The germline V gene has CDR1 MNHEY and CDR2 SVGEGT. This CDR3 has 20 amino acids. The CDR3 loop reads CASSYSILASVKRGANVLTF. Written as DNA, the CDR3 is TGTGCCAGCAGTTACTCGATTTTAGCTTCCGTTAAAAGGGGGGCCAACGTCCTGACTTTC.

J is TRBJ1-3 and V is TRBV6-5; D gene unclear. Trimming left V 6 bases short and J 4 bases short, with 7 bases between. The V gene's germline CDR1 is MNHEY and CDR2 SVGAGI. The CDR3 is made up of 12 amino acids. CDR3 loop: CASRQSGNTIYF. CDR3 DNA sequence: TGTGCCAGCAGACAGTCCGGAAACACCATATATTTT.

V usage is TRBV19 and J usage is TRBJ1-1, with 7 bases aligning to TRBD1. V shed 6 bases and J 4 bases; nucleotides not matched to a gene: 8. Germline values: CDR1 LNHDA, CDR2 SQIVND (reference sequence). The CDR3 runs 14 residues. For the CDR3, the DNA is TGTGCCAGTAGCACCACAGGGGTGGCCACTGAAGCTTTCTTT. Protein product: CASSTTGVATEAFF.

The chain employs TRBV4-2 and TRBJ2-2; 8 bases map to TRBD2. CDR1 is LGHNA, CDR2 YNFKEQ, per germline. The CDR3 has 15 amino acids. The ends lost 1 base at V and 6 bases at J; junction bases unmatched: 4. The CDR3 DNA reads TGTGCCAGCAGCCAAGCCGGGGGGGCCCCCGGGGAGCTGTTTTTT. Translating it yields CASSQAGGAPGELFF.

This sequence joins TRBV5-1 and TRBJ1-4, with TRBD1 identical over 7 bases. This CDR3 region has 15 residues. V shed 0 bases, J shed 7 bases, and the junction held 6 bases outside the gene matches. Germline V gene lookup returns CDR1 SGHRS and CDR2 YFSETQ. CDR3 nucleotide sequence: TGCGCCAGCAGCTTGGATGGGACAGCAATTGAAAAACTGTTTTTT. Its protein product is CASSLDGTAIEKLFF.

The chain has TRBV5-1 and TRBJ2-7, with D perhaps matching TRBD1 (6 bases). V dropped 6 bases and J dropped 1 base, with 14 bases sitting between them. The CDR3 contains 14 residues. Germline CDR1 SGHRS, CDR2 YFSETQ. The CDR3 DNA is TGCGCCAGCAAGGTCACAGGGTCTTCCTACGAGCAGTACTTC. Translating gives CASKVTGSSYEQYF.

The rearrangement uses TRBV19 and TRBJ1-1, with a tentative D call TRBD1 (6 bases). V was trimmed by 3 bases and J by 3 bases, leaving 14 bases between them. This CDR3 spans 15 amino acids. Germline loops: CDR1 LNHDA, CDR2 SQIVND (reference sequence). DNA of the CDR3: TGTGCCAGTAGTATCAACAGGGCGAGGGACACTGAAGCTTTCTTT. Protein product: CASSINRARDTEAFF. The complete variable domain, with remaining parts taken from reference TRBV19 and TRBJ1-1, reads DGGITQSPKYLFRKEGQNVTLSCEQNLNHDAMYWYRQDPGQGLRLIYYSQIVNDFQKGDIAEGYSVSREKKESFPLTVTSAQKNPTAFYLCASSINRARDTEAFFGQGTRLTVV.

CDR3 nucleotides: TGTGCCAGCAGTTACTCCGGGGAAATCTATGGCTACACCTTC. This encodes CASSYSGEIYGYTF. The rearrangement links TRBV6-5 to TRBJ1-2; no reliable D call. From germline, CDR1 is MNHEY and CDR2 SVGAGI. The CDR3 spans 14 residues. Trimming cost V 0 bases and J 4 bases, with 9 bases left between them.

The rearrangement joins TRBV19 to TRBJ2-7; tentatively, D is TRBD1 (6 bases). The CDR3 contains 14 residues. Per germline, CDR1 LNHDA and CDR2 SQIVND (reference sequence). V gave up 7 bases and J gave up 5 bases, with 18 bases separating them. The CDR3: CASKKGQGNDEQYF. DNA of the CDR3: TGTGCCAGTAAAAAGGGGCAGGGGAACGACGAGCAGTACTTC.

The table lists this clone with a few counts. The chain couples TRBV15 to TRBJ1-1; TRBD1 might be the D (5 bases). The CDR3 extends over 13 amino acids. With 6 bases removed from V and 10 bases from J, the gap between germline ends came to 18 bases. Germline V lookup: CDR1 LNHNV, CDR2 YYDKDF (reference sequence). CDR3 nucleotides: TGTGCCACCAGTTTCGCAGGGCCTTATGCAGCTTTCTTT. Its translation: CATSFAGPYAAFF.

This sequence joins TRBV7-8 and TRBJ1-2; D may be TRBD1 (5 bases). V lost 5 bases to trimming and J lost 7 bases, with 11 bases between them. Germline V lookup: CDR1 SGHVS, CDR2 FQNEAQ. This CDR3 has 12 residues. The CDR3 sequence is CASSNGRGGYTF. CDR3 coding DNA: TGTGCCAGCAGCAACGGTAGGGGTGGCTACACCTTC.

The gene calls are TRBV25-1 and TRBJ2-1; 8 positions agree with TRBD2. Per germline, CDR1 MGHDK and CDR2 SYGVNS. The length of the CDR3 is 14 residues. The V and J ends lost 0 bases and 7 bases, in that order; junction bases with no gene match: 2. The CDR3 sequence: CASSEYPSGNEQFF. CDR3 DNA sequence: TGTGCCAGCAGTGAATACCCTAGCGGGAATGAGCAGTTCTTC.

The CDR3 coding sequence is TGTGCCACCAGTGGGCCCGACAGGGGGGAAGATACGCAGTATTTT. Protein sequence: CATSGPDRGEDTQYF. The chain links TRBV24-1 to TRBJ2-3; TRBD1 agrees at 9 bases. CDR1 is KGHDR and CDR2 is SFDVKD in the germline V gene. The trim removed 5 bases at V and 5 bases at J, leaving 7 bases unmatched. The CDR3 runs 15 residues.

V gene TRBV6-5 combines with J gene TRBJ1-6; 9 nucleotides match TRBD1. The CDR3 has 16 residues. With V trimmed by 2 bases and J by 4 bases, 3 bases remained unmatched. Germline V gene lookup returns CDR1 MNHEY and CDR2 SVGAGI. Here the CDR3 reads CASSYGTGLYNSPLHF. The CDR3 bases are TGTGCCAGCAGTTACGGGACAGGGCTTTATAATTCACCCCTCCACTTT.

V is TRBV7-2 and J is TRBJ1-6; D is uncertain. The CDR3 is made up of 15 amino acids. Trimming took 4 bases from V and 9 from J, leaving 16 bases between them. Per the germline V gene, CDR1 is SGHTA and CDR2 is FQGNSA. This chain's CDR3 is CASSSSGSGTSPLHF. CDR3 coding DNA: TGTGCCAGCAGCTCATCAGGCAGTGGTACTTCACCCCTCCACTTT. The entire variable domain, with the rest obtained from reference TRBV7-2 and TRBJ1-6, is as follows: GAGVSQSPSNKVTEKGKDVELRCDPISGHTALYWYRQSLGQGLEFLIYFQGNSAPDKSGLPSDRFSAERTGGSVSTLTIQRTQQEDSAVYLCASSSSGSGTSPLHFGNGTRLTVT.

This clone was recorded once. The V call is TRBV30, the J call TRBJ1-1; D not resolved. Germline CDR1 GTSNPN, CDR2 SVGIG (reference sequence). There are 13 residues in the CDR3. The V end lost 2 bases, the J end lost 0 bases, and 7 bases lay between the germline ends. The CDR3 region is CAWSILLNTEAFF. The CDR3 region has the DNA TGTGCCTGGAGTATCCTATTGAACACTGAAGCTTTCTTT.

This sequence joins TRBV30 and TRBJ1-1; 9 bases match TRBD1. J gave up 4 bases and V 3 bases, and 9 bases lay outside the gene matches. Germline lookup yields CDR1 GTSNPN and CDR2 SVGIG (reference sequence). The CDR3 has 15 amino acids. CDR3 nucleotides: TGTGCCTGGAGGCGGACAGGGGTTTCGGGCACTGAAGCTTTCTTT. This sequence encodes CAWRRTGVSGTEAFF. Variable domain in full (rest from reference TRBV30 and TRBJ1-1): SQTIHQWPATLVQPVGSPLSLECTVEGTSNPNLYWYRQAAGRGLQLLFYSVGIGQISSEVPQNLSASRPQDRQFILSSKKLLLSDSGFYLCAWRRTGVSGTEAFFGQGTRLTVV.

The chain recombines TRBV5-1 with TRBJ1-6; TRBD1 matches at 7 bases. The germline CDR1 and CDR2 sequences are SGHRS and YFSETQ. CDR3 length: 15 amino acids. V lost 1 base, J lost 7 bases, and 5 bases stayed unmatched. This chain's CDR3 is CASSLRGQINSPLHF. Here the CDR3 DNA reads TGCGCCAGCAGCTTGAGGGGACAGATAAATTCACCCCTCCACTTT. The variable domain in full, completed from reference TRBV5-1 and TRBJ1-6, reads KAGVTQTPRYLIKTRGQQVTLSCSPISGHRSVSWYQQTPGQGLQFLFEYFSETQRNKGNFPGRFSGRQFSNSRSEMNVSTLELGDSALYLCASSLRGQINSPLHFGNGTRLTVT.

CDR3 coding DNA: TGTGCCAGCAGCCCGCCGGGACAGGGCCTCCCTAACTATGGCTACACCTTC. Residues: CASSPPGQGLPNYGYTF. The chain employs TRBV11-2 and TRBJ1-2, with 9 bases that match TRBD1. The germline CDR1 and CDR2 sequences are SGHAT and FQNNGV. There are 17 residues in the CDR3. Trimming took 5 bases from V and 0 from J; bases not matched to a gene: 10.

This clone came up a few times. The rearrangement joins TRBV7-9 to TRBJ2-3; D might be TRBD2 (5 bases). Trimming took off 6 bases at V and 0 bases at J, with 13 bases between the two ends. CDR1 and CDR2 (germline): SEHNR, FQNEAQ (reference sequence). The CDR3 covers 15 residues. The CDR3 protein is CASRLLGSSTDTQYF. The CDR3 bases are TGTGCCAGCAGGTTACTAGGTTCTAGCACAGATACGCAGTATTTT.

This chain joins TRBV5-4 and TRBJ2-3; 8 bases are a match to TRBD2. The germline gives CDR1 SGHNT, CDR2 YYREEE (reference sequence). V was pared by 1 base and J by 4 bases, with 5 bases of the junction left unmatched. This CDR3 is built from 15 residues. CDR3 in DNA: TGTGCCAGCAGCTTGCCGGGGGGGGCCGCAGATACGCAGTATTTT. Amino acids: CASSLPGGAADTQYF.